Listed here are 18 T cell receptor beta chains from one sample, sequenced in a study of identical twins. From the 5' RACE reads, TCRdb called clonotypes with MiXCR, one entry per CDR3 protein. Among about 530,000 distinct CDR3 sequences listed, 20% to 25% were seen once. The data were also submitted as part of a second study, on yellow fever vaccine responses in identical twins.

Sequencing used CD4+ T cells sorted from blood. The receptor source for this set is a woman aged 18-35 years in good health.

Only a few counts were recorded for this clonotype. The rearrangement links TRBV12-3 or TRBV12-4 to TRBJ2-4; 7 nucleotides match TRBD2. V was pared by 2 bases and J by 3 bases, with 4 bases of the junction left unmatched. The CDR3 covers 15 residues. The DNA of the CDR3 is TGTGCCAGCAGTTTATACGCGGGAGACAAAAACATTCAGTACTTC. Its protein product is CASSLYAGDKNIQYF.

A few counts support this clonotype. The chain combines TRBV15 with TRBJ2-1; D is ambiguous. Trimming took off 0 bases at V and 10 bases at J, with 7 bases between the two ends. This CDR3 spans 12 amino acids. Germline loops: CDR1 LNHNV, CDR2 YYDKDF (reference sequence). The CDR3 DNA is TGTGCCACCAGCAGAGATGTGTGGGAGCAGTTCTTC. It specifies CATSRDVWEQFF. Full variable domain (remainder filled in from reference TRBV15 and TRBJ2-1): DAMVIQNPRYQVTQFGKPVTLSCSQTLNHNVMYWYQQKSSQAPKLLFHYYDKDFNNEADTPDNFQSRRPNTSFCFLDIRSPGLGDTAMYLCATSRDVWEQFFGPGTRLTVL.

This chain joins TRBV6-2 or TRBV6-3 and TRBJ1-1, with D possibly TRBD1 on 5 matching bases. Germline CDR1 MNHEY, CDR2 SVGEGT. This CDR3 contains 15 residues. The V gene lost 4 bases and the J gene lost 1 base, with 13 bases spanning the gap. The CDR3 nucleotides read TGTGCCAGCAGTTCTGGGGGTAGCGGGAACACTGAAGCTTTCTTT. This sequence encodes CASSSGGSGNTEAFF.

The V gene is TRBV7-2, the J gene TRBJ2-3; D possibly corresponds to TRBD2 (6 bases). The CDR3 totals 16 residues. From germline, CDR1 is SGHTA and CDR2 FQGNSA. V was trimmed by 4 bases and J by 1 base, leaving 15 bases between them. CDR3 nucleotides: TGTGCCAGCAGCTCCGCCGGGACTCGGCGCACAGATACGCAGTATTTT. This codes for CASSSAGTRRTDTQYF.

V usage is TRBV6-5 and J usage is TRBJ2-7; 11 bases fit TRBD2. J was trimmed by 7 bases and V by 2 bases; bases with no gene match: 10. CDR3 size: 16 residues. The germline V gene has CDR1 MNHEY and CDR2 SVGAGI. Here the CDR3 reads CASSYGVSGRGREQYF. The DNA for the CDR3 is TGTGCCAGCAGTTACGGGGTTAGCGGGAGGGGCAGGGAGCAGTACTTC.

Ten or more counts support this clonotype. CDR3: CASSFAAAGQQYF. The CDR3 nucleotides are TGTGCCAGCAGTTTTGCGGCGGCGGGACAGCAGTATTTT. This chain connects TRBV27 to TRBJ2-3, with D perhaps being TRBD1 or TRBD2 (6 bases each). The V and J ends lost 3 bases and 11 bases respectively, with 15 bases between them. CDR3 length: 13 amino acids. CDR1 MNHEY and CDR2 SMNVEV come from the germline V gene (reference sequence).

The V call is TRBV7-3, the J call TRBJ1-2, with unresolved D. The germline V gene encodes CDR1 SGHTA and CDR2 FQGTGA. With 1 base removed from V and 3 bases from J, the gap between germline ends came to 9 bases. The CDR3 sequence is 14 residues long. CDR3: CASSLSPVDYGYTF. The CDR3 DNA reads TGTGCCAGCAGCTTAAGTCCGGTGGACTATGGCTACACCTTC.

The chain uses TRBV19 and TRBJ2-7; 9 nucleotides agree with TRBD1. Germline values: CDR1 LNHDA, CDR2 SQIVND (reference sequence). V was clipped by 7 bases and J by 4 bases; unmatched bases: 14. The CDR3 consists of 16 residues. CDR3 loop: CASTKGIGTGFYEQYF. CDR3 in DNA: TGTGCCAGTACCAAGGGGATCGGGACAGGGTTTTACGAGCAGTACTTC.

This clonotype occurred a few times. The rearrangement uses TRBV7-8 and TRBJ2-5; no clear D. The germline V gene encodes CDR1 SGHVS and CDR2 FQNEAQ. V was trimmed by 1 base and J by 7 bases, leaving 13 bases between them. The CDR3 loop spans 14 amino acids. The CDR3 coding sequence is TGTGCCAGCAGCTTAGGGTCCCTTCAGGCGACCCAGTACTTC. Translation gives CASSLGSLQATQYF. The whole variable domain, filled in from reference TRBV7-8 and TRBJ2-5, reads GAGVSQSPRYKVAKRGQDVALRCDPISGHVSLFWYQQALGQGPEFLTYFQNEAQLDKSGLPSDRFFAERPEGSVSTLKIQRTQQEDSAVYLCASSLGSLQATQYFGPGTRLLVL.

The chain joins TRBV10-3 to TRBJ1-5, with TRBD1 as a possible D gene (5 bases). The CDR3 sequence is 15 residues long. CDR1 and CDR2 from the germline V gene are ENHRY and SYGVKD. V dropped 2 bases and J dropped 1 base, with 9 bases sitting between them. The CDR3 DNA reads as TGTGCCATCAGTGAGCGGGGCGAAAGCAATCAGCCCCAGCATTTT. Translated: CAISERGESNQPQHF.

This clonotype was counted a few times. The CDR3 region has the DNA TGTGCCAGCAGCCCCTTAGTTGGAGGGGGTAATGAAAAACTGTTTTTT. The encoded protein is CASSPLVGGGNEKLFF. The J gene is TRBJ1-4, the V gene TRBV9; D possibly corresponds to TRBD1 (6 bases). Per the germline V gene, CDR1 is SGDLS and CDR2 is YYNGEE. With 4 bases removed from V and 4 bases from J, the gap between germline ends came to 17 bases. The CDR3 runs to 16 residues.

There are a few counts of this clonotype. The chain employs TRBV5-5 and TRBJ1-6; no clear D gene. Germline V gene data show CDR1 as SGHKS and CDR2 as YYEKEE (reference sequence). The CDR3 spans 15 residues. V dropped 4 bases and J dropped 13 bases, with 21 bases sitting between them. CDR3 sequence (DNA): TGTGCCAGCAGCCTAGAGGTCGGGGTAGGATCCCCCCTCCACTTT. Translated: CASSLEVGVGSPLHF.

This clonotype has more than one count but fewer than ten. The chain has TRBV4-2 and TRBJ2-1, with D hard to call. The CDR3 loop spans 14 amino acids. The V gene lost 0 bases and the J gene lost 10 bases, with 13 bases spanning the gap. The germline V gene encodes CDR1 LGHNA and CDR2 YNFKEQ. The CDR3 loop reads CASSQDLQSLEQFF. In DNA form, the CDR3 reads TGTGCCAGCAGCCAAGATCTGCAGTCCCTAGAGCAGTTCTTC.

V is TRBV5-4 and J is TRBJ2-4; D is possibly TRBD2 (6 bases). The germline V and J ends were trimmed by 4 bases and 0 bases, with 8 bases remaining between them. The CDR3 covers 14 residues. Germline CDR1 and CDR2: SGHNT and YYREEE (reference sequence). CDR3 sequence (DNA): TGTGCCAGCAGCATGGGACTAGCCAAAAACATTCAGTACTTC. This gives the protein CASSMGLAKNIQYF.

The chain recombines TRBV6-4 with TRBJ1-4; TRBD1 matches 10 bases. The CDR3 spans 15 residues. In germline, CDR1 is MRHNA, CDR2 SNTAGT. The V segment lost 0 bases and the J segment 6 bases; nucleotides outside the gene matches: 1. This CDR3 reads CASSDSGTGDEKLFF. The CDR3 bases are TGTGCCAGCAGTGACTCGGGGACAGGGGATGAAAAACTGTTTTTT.

This chain links TRBV5-1 with TRBJ2-5; perhaps TRBD1 as D (6 bases). V lost 2 bases and J 1 base, leaving 9 bases between the germline ends. Per the germline V gene, CDR1 is SGHRS and CDR2 is YFSETQ. The CDR3 is 14 amino acids. The CDR3 DNA follows: TGCGCCAGCAGCTTTGACAGGATCCAAGAGACCCAGTACTTC. This gives the protein CASSFDRIQETQYF.

The chain links TRBV5-1 to TRBJ1-1; D not certain. The V end was cut by 2 bases, the J end by 1 base, with 6 bases between. The length of the CDR3 is 13 residues. Per germline, CDR1 SGHRS and CDR2 YFSETQ. CDR3 coding DNA: TGCGCCAGCAGCTTCGAGTGGAACACTGAAGCTTTCTTT. This encodes CASSFEWNTEAFF. Full variable domain (remainder filled in from reference TRBV5-1 and TRBJ1-1): KAGVTQTPRYLIKTRGQQVTLSCSPISGHRSVSWYQQTPGQGLQFLFEYFSETQRNKGNFPGRFSGRQFSNSRSEMNVSTLELGDSALYLCASSFEWNTEAFFGQGTRLTVV.

This clonotype was detected only a few times. This chain joins TRBV20-1 and TRBJ1-5; no clear D gene. This CDR3 is built from 13 residues. Germline loops: CDR1 DFQATT, CDR2 SNEGSKA (reference sequence). V lost 4 bases and J lost 0, with 7 bases in between. This CDR3 is CSAIGSSNQPQHF. The CDR3 nucleotides are TGCAGTGCTATTGGGAGTAGCAATCAGCCCCAGCATTTT.